What follows describes a single T cell receptor beta chain. Amplification used 60 Vbeta primers and 13 Jbeta primers. Authors' methods: Some 11 million of the roughly 77 million unique TCR beta chains counted in a later analysis were shared. The protocol was immunoSEQ multiplex PCR, while the TCRdb copy is restricted to in-frame clones and leaves out a portion. From that table come the V and J calls and clone size; the DNA was used to work out D and trimming. The sample has some 130,000 clones. The sample originates from a study of cytomegalovirus exposure and HLA in healthy donors. Trimming removed 4 bases from V and 2 bases from J; junction bases left unmatched: 1. The germline V gene has CDR1 SGHTA and CDR2 FQGTGA. The CDR3 runs 15 residues.

The receptor was isolated from a man between 18 and 29 years old in good health and CMV-seronegative. Material: PBMCs. The chain has TRBV7-3 and TRBJ2-1; 11 bases agree with TRBD2. The CDR3 reads CASSSTSGAYNEQFF. DNA of the CDR3: TGTGCCAGCAGCTCGACTAGCGGGGCCTACAATGAGCAGTTCTTC. Looking up the rest from reference TRBV7-3 and TRBJ2-1 gives the full variable domain: GAGVSQTPSNKVTEKGKYVELRCDPISGHTALYWYRQSLGQGPEFLIYFQGTGAADDSGLPNDRFFAVRPEGSVSTLKIQRTERGDSAVYLCASSSTSGAYNEQFFGPGTRLTVL.